This T cell receptor (beta chain) was obtained from a study of blood T cell repertoires in COVID-19. Background on the study: COVID-19 samples collected from the United States, Italy and Spain covered acute and convalescent phases.

Trimming removed 3 bases from V and 7 bases from J; junction bases left unmatched: 6. Germline values: CDR1 MNHNS, CDR2 SASEGT. The CDR3 is 14 amino acids. This clone was observed many times. In the original analysis: By means of reference gene primer amplification, nucleated cell counts were estimated. Sequenced by immunoSEQ multiplex PCR; TCRdb stores in-frame clones only, minus some. That table gives V, J and clone size, and the DNA gave D and trimming. The table shows 270,000 or so clones, with 80% to 95% occurring only once. Adults between roughly 18 and 95 years of age took part from 24 US areas. People in the exposed group encountered a COVID-19 case within 2 weeks before entering the study.

The receptor was derived from a man between 35 and 55 years old who had been exposed to COVID-19. Sequenced sample: PBMCs or T cells enriched from blood (not recorded which). This sequence joins TRBV6-1 and TRBJ1-2; 9 bases align to TRBD1. The CDR3 loop is CASSDGTGIFGYTF. The CDR3, as DNA: TGTGCCAGCAGTGATGGGACAGGGATATTTGGCTACACCTTC.